These 17 T cell receptor beta chains were all obtained from the same sample, sequenced in a study of T cell repertoires in cytomegalovirus infection. TCRdb itself ran the reads through MiXCR, one entry per CDR3 protein. The sample holds about 740,000 distinct CDR3 sequences, less than 40% seen once. Sequencing was performed on PBMCs. The receptors were gathered from a human donor in good health (CMV status not recorded). Some clones in this sample may be carry-over from other donors' samples.

This clonotype came up a few times. The CDR3 sequence: CASSPTLAGGTDTQYF. The CDR3 DNA sequence: TGTGCCAGCTCCCCTACTTTAGCGGGGGGCACAGATACGCAGTATTTT. This rearrangement joins TRBV28 to TRBJ2-3; TRBD2 agrees at 9 bases. The length of the CDR3 is 16 residues. V shed 8 bases and J 1 base; nucleotides not matched to a gene: 10. From germline, CDR1 is MDHEN and CDR2 SYDVKM.

Ten or more counts support this clonotype. The J gene is TRBJ2-1, the V gene TRBV6-1; 7 bases match TRBD1. V dropped 6 bases and J dropped 3; count of bases not matched to a gene: 5. Looked up from germline, CDR1 is MNHNS and CDR2 is SASEGT. This CDR3 is 14 amino acids long. The CDR3 sequence is CASRLRTGYNEQFF. In DNA form, the CDR3 reads TGTGCCAGCAGACTAAGGACAGGCTACAATGAGCAGTTCTTC.

This clonotype has at least ten counts. The chain links TRBV7-2 to TRBJ2-7, with 8 bases aligning to TRBD1. The junction had 8 bases not matched to a gene; V was cut back by 5 bases and J by 2 bases. The germline CDR1 and CDR2 sequences are SGHTA and FQGNSA. This CDR3 is built from 15 residues. For the CDR3, the DNA is TGTGCCAGCAGCATGTGGACAGGGTGGGCCTACGAGCAGTACTTC. Encoded protein: CASSMWTGWAYEQYF.

The J gene is TRBJ1-1, the V gene TRBV19; D gene uncertain. From germline, CDR1 is LNHDA and CDR2 SQIVND (reference sequence). The V gene lost 0 bases and the J gene lost 4 bases, with 9 bases spanning the gap. The CDR3 extends over 14 amino acids. The DNA for the CDR3 is TGTGCCAGTAGTATAGATATGGTGTTCACTGAAGCTTTCTTT. Its translation: CASSIDMVFTEAFF. The whole variable domain, filled in from reference TRBV19 and TRBJ1-1, reads DGGITQSPKYLFRKEGQNVTLSCEQNLNHDAMYWYRQDPGQGLRLIYYSQIVNDFQKGDIAEGYSVSREKKESFPLTVTSAQKNPTAFYLCASSIDMVFTEAFFGQGTRLTVV.

This clonotype was counted many times. The chain carries TRBV2 and TRBJ2-1; possibly TRBD1 for D (5 bases). V dropped 6 bases and J dropped 4 bases, with 7 bases sitting between them. The length of the CDR3 is 12 residues. Germline loops: CDR1 SNHLY, CDR2 FYNNEI. The CDR3 loop reads CASRDKYNEQFF. CDR3 in DNA: TGTGCCAGCAGGGACAAATACAATGAGCAGTTCTTC.

This clonotype occurred many times. This chain links TRBV7-2 with TRBJ2-7, with TRBD1 matching over 8 bases. The CDR3 length is 15 residues. The germline V gene encodes CDR1 SGHTA and CDR2 FQGNSA. V lost 1 base to trimming and J lost 1 base; unmatched junction nucleotides: 3. CDR3 loop: CASSLGGTGSYEQYF. Here the CDR3 DNA reads TGTGCCAGCAGCTTAGGTGGGACAGGTTCCTACGAGCAGTACTTC.

Many counts were recorded for this clonotype. The J gene is TRBJ2-6, the V gene TRBV4-1; D unclear. Trimming took off 3 bases at V and 2 bases at J, with 5 bases between the two ends. CDR3 length equals 14 residues. The germline V gene encodes CDR1 MGHRA and CDR2 YSYEKL. CDR3 amino acids: CASSHLAGANVLTF. In nucleotides, the CDR3 is TGCGCCAGCAGCCATTTGGCTGGGGCCAACGTCCTGACTTTC.

The chain couples TRBV19 to TRBJ1-5; D gene ambiguous. This CDR3 spans 12 amino acids. CDR1 is LNHDA and CDR2 is SQIVND in the germline V gene (reference sequence). V shed 6 bases and J shed 3 bases, with 6 bases lying between them. CDR3 coding DNA: TGTGCCAGTAGGGTTGCCAATCAGCCCCAGCATTTT. This gives the protein CASRVANQPQHF.

This clonotype occurred many times. The rearrangement links TRBV7-2 to TRBJ1-2; D remains unclear. The V and J ends lost 2 bases and 8 bases respectively, with 15 bases between them. The CDR3 extends over 14 amino acids. The V gene's germline CDR1 is SGHTA and CDR2 FQGNSA. CDR3 DNA: TGTGCCAGCAGCTTACGCGTGAGGGCCCGGGGCTACACCTTC. Translation gives CASSLRVRARGYTF.

This clonotype was seen more than once but under ten times. The rearrangement joins TRBV7-8 to TRBJ2-7; no clear D. V lost 5 bases and J lost 2, with 13 bases in between. The length of the CDR3 is 14 residues. CDR1 and CDR2 (germline): SGHVS, FQNEAQ. Here the CDR3 reads CASSPLGPTYEQYF. The CDR3 DNA reads as TGTGCCAGCAGCCCTCTTGGACCTACCTACGAGCAGTACTTC. The full variable domain, completed using reference TRBV7-8 and TRBJ2-7, is GAGVSQSPRYKVAKRGQDVALRCDPISGHVSLFWYQQALGQGPEFLTYFQNEAQLDKSGLPSDRFFAERPEGSVSTLKIQRTQQEDSAVYLCASSPLGPTYEQYFGPGTRLTVT.

Comment on this clonotype: The junction departs from germline at one end; a sequencing error may be responsible. Here the CDR3 reads CASSSGQGGRIF. The DNA for the CDR3 is TGTGCCAGCAGCTCGGGGCAGGGAGGTAGGATTTTT. The chain combines TRBV7-9 with TRBJ2-3; D is perhaps TRBD2 (6 bases). From germline, CDR1 is SEHNR and CDR2 FQNEAQ (reference sequence). The CDR3 has 12 amino acids.

About this clonotype: This CDR3 fails to terminate in the conserved phenylalanine or tryptophan, so it likely reflects a read error. The J gene is TRBJ2-1, the V gene TRBV7-2, with 8 bases aligning to TRBD1. Unmatched junction bases numbered 11, after V lost 6 bases and J lost 4 bases. Per germline, CDR1 SGHTA and CDR2 FQGNSA. The CDR3 has 16 residues. CDR3 loop: CASRPIGTGGYNEQFL. CDR3 DNA: TGTGCCAGCAGACCCATTGGGACAGGAGGTTACAATGAGCAGTTCTTA.

The V gene is TRBV18, the J gene TRBJ2-1; D unclear. CDR3 length: 18 amino acids. The germline V gene has CDR1 KGHSH and CDR2 LQKENI. V was clipped by 6 bases and J by 0 bases, with 21 bases between them. DNA for the CDR3: TGTGCCAGCTCCCTGTCTTCGCGAGAGGTTCCCTCCTACAATGAGCAGTTCTTC. Protein sequence: CASSLSSREVPSYNEQFF.

There are a few counts of this clonotype. CDR3 residues: CASSRQGPGYNSPLHF. As DNA, the CDR3 is TGTGCCAGCAGTCGTCAAGGACCGGGGTATAATTCACCCCTCCACTTT. This rearrangement joins TRBV27 to TRBJ1-6; D unresolved. This CDR3 is 16 amino acids long. The germline V gene encodes CDR1 MNHEY and CDR2 SMNVEV (reference sequence). Trimming removed 5 bases at V and 4 bases at J, with 15 bases between.

V gene TRBV6-1 combines with J gene TRBJ1-2; D ambiguous. The V and J ends lost 7 bases and 6 bases respectively, with 18 bases between them. The CDR3 sequence is 14 residues long. Germline lookup yields CDR1 MNHNS and CDR2 SASEGT. CDR3 loop: CASISSGRRDGYTF. In DNA, the CDR3 is TGTGCCAGCATCTCCTCGGGGAGGAGGGATGGCTACACCTTC.

The chain employs TRBV6-5 and TRBJ2-7, with D perhaps TRBD1 (5 bases). Deletions cut 0 bases from V and 3 bases from J, with 12 bases between. This CDR3 has 15 amino acids. Germline V lookup: CDR1 MNHEY, CDR2 SVGAGI. The CDR3 spells CASSYSSIQGYEQYF. DNA for the CDR3: TGTGCCAGCAGTTACTCGTCAATCCAGGGCTACGAGCAGTACTTC.

The CDR3 coding sequence is TGTGCCAGCAGTGCCGGGGGCCAAGCACAGCCCCAGCATTTT. Amino acids: CASSAGGQAQPQHF. The chain joins TRBV25-1 to TRBJ1-5, with TRBD1 as a possible D gene (6 bases). The CDR3 totals 14 residues. Germline-derived CDR1 and CDR2 are MGHDK and SYGVNS. With 4 bases removed from V and 7 bases from J, the gap between germline ends came to 14 bases.